The T cell receptor (beta chain) described here comes from a study of T-cell memory formation after mild COVID-19. A single record per CDR3 protein comes from TCRdb applying MiXCR to the 5' RACE reads. The table lists a few hundred thousand distinct CDR3 sequences, 25% to 35% of them singletons. The CDR3 runs to 11 residues. Trimming removed 3 bases from V and 4 bases from J, with 4 bases in between. Germline CDR1 reads DFQATT; CDR2 reads SNEGSKA (reference sequence). In its sample, this clonotype was seen a few times. This receptor was identified in an adult woman who had mild COVID-19 (a few samples of this study predate the infection). Cell type and time point are not known. The J gene is TRBJ2-1, the V gene TRBV20-1; no clear D. The sample consisted of PBMCs or a T cell subset sorted from them (not recorded which). The CDR3: CSARYYNEQFF. DNA for the CDR3: TGCAGTGCTAGGTATTACAATGAGCAGTTCTTC.